This TCR beta chain came from a study of cytomegalovirus exposure and HLA in healthy donors. Primers for the PCR totalled 60 Vbeta and 13 Jbeta. Original analysis: In a later analysis, the count reached some 73 million unique TCR beta chains, with 10 million to 14 million shared. Sequencing was performed with immunoSEQ multiplex PCR; in TCRdb, only in-frame clones are kept and a portion is missing. From that table come the V and J calls and clone size; the DNA was used to work out D and trimming. Among some 140,000 clones listed, approximately 62% were seen once. Study results and limitations: In terms of immune exposure information, only CMV serostatus was available.

Turning to this clone: The antigen is undetermined.

The V gene lost 0 bases and the J gene lost 2 bases, with 8 bases spanning the gap. Germline V gene lookup returns CDR1 SGHNT and CDR2 YYREEE (reference sequence). This CDR3 has 14 residues. The TCR was taken from a human donor in good health. Sequencing was carried out using PBMCs. The rearrangement uses TRBV5-4 and TRBJ2-5; tentatively, D is TRBD1 (5 bases). CDR3 nucleotides: TGTGCCAGCAGCTTGGGACAGCCACAAGAGACCCAGTACTTC. Its translation is CASSLGQPQETQYF. The whole variable domain, remainder taken from reference TRBV5-4 and TRBJ2-5, is ETGVTQSPTHLIKTRGQQVTLRCSSQSGHNTVSWYQQALGQGPQFIFQYYREEENGRGNFPPRFSGLQFPNYSSELNVNALELDDSALYLCASSLGQPQETQYFGPGTRLLVL.